This T cell receptor beta chain is from a study of beta chain features in type 1 diabetes. Study background: There were about 110,000,000 sorted cells examined across all samples. Study-wide points: Shorter TCRB CDR3s, moderately but significantly so, marked every one of the four CD4+ subsets in Type 1 diabetes patients. A definitive answer on HLA type influencing TCRB rearrangement was not reached here. Amplification by PCR could prefer shorter templates, with the same effect in patients and controls.

Sorted cells reached over 98% purity in every population. All of the isolated RNA was reverse transcribed, so expressed TCRB transcripts were sequenced. Measured with immunoSEQ multiplex PCR; TCRdb has only the in-frame clones, and not every one. The data show roughly 350,000 clones, over 8.5% seen once. Germline lookup yields CDR1 SGHNT and CDR2 YYREEE (reference sequence). The junction had 3 bases not matched to a gene; V was cut back by 0 bases and J by 6 bases. The CDR3 covers 14 residues. With regard to this clone: Its target is unknown.

The gene calls are TRBV5-4 and TRBJ2-1, with TRBD2 matching over 7 bases. The TCR was taken from a young man with type 1 diabetes. The specimen was central memory CD4+ T cells from blood. CDR3 nucleotides: TGTGCCAGCAGCTTGGGGACTAGAATCAATGAGCAGTTCTTC. Its protein product is CASSLGTRINEQFF.